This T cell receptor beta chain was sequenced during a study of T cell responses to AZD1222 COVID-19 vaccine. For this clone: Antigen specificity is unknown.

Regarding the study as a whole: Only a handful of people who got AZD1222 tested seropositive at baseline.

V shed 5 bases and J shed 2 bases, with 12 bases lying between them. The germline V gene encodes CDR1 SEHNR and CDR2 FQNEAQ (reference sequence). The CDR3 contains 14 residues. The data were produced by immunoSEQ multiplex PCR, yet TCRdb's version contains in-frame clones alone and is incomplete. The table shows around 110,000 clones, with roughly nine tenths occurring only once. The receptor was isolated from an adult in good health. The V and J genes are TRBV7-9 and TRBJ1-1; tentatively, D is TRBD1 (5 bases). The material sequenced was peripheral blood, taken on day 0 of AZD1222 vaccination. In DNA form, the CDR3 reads TGTGCCAGCAGCCAAGGGACCGTCAACACTGAAGCTTTCTTT. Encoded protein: CASSQGTVNTEAFF.